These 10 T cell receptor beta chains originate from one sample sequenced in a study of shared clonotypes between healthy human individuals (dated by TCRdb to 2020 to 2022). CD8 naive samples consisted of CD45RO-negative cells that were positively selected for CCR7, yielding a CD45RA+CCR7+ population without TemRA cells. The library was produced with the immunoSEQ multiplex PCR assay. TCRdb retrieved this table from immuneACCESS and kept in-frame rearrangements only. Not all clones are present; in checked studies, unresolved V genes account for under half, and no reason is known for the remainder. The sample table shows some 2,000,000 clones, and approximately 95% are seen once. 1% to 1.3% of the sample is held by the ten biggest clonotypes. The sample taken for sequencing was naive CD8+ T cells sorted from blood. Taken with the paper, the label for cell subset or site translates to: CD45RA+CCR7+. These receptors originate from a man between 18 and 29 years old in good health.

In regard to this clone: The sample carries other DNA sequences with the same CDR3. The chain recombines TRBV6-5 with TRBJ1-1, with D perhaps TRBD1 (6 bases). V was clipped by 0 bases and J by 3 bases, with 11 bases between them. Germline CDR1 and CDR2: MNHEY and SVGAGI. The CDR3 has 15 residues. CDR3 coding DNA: TGTGCCAGCAGTTACTCGGGCGAGGGGGACACTGAAGCTTTCTTT. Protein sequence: CASSYSGEGDTEAFF.

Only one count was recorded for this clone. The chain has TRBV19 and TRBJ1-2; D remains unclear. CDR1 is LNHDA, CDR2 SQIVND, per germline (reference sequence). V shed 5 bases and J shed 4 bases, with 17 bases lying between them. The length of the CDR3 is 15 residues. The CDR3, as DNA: TGTGCCAGTAGTGACTTAGGTGGTTCGAGCTATGGCTACACCTTC. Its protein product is CASSDLGGSSYGYTF. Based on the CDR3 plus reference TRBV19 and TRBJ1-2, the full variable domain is DGGITQSPKYLFRKEGQNVTLSCEQNLNHDAMYWYRQDPGQGLRLIYYSQIVNDFQKGDIAEGYSVSREKKESFPLTVTSAQKNPTAFYLCASSDLGGSSYGYTFGSGTRLTVV.

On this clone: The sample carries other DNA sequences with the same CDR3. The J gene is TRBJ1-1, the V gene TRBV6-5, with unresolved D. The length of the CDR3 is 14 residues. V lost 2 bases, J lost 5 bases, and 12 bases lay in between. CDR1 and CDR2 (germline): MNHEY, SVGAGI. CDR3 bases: TGTGCCAGCAGTTACGGTGGGGAAGGAACTGAAGCTTTCTTT. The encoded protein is CASSYGGEGTEAFF.

CDR3: CASSQLQGNYGYTF. The DNA for the CDR3 is TGTGCCAGCAGCCAATTACAGGGAAACTATGGCTACACCTTC. V usage is TRBV14 and J usage is TRBJ1-2, with a weak D call TRBD1 (6 bases). The CDR3 contains 14 residues. Trimming pared 2 bases from V and 2 bases from J, leaving 9 bases between. Germline V gene lookup returns CDR1 SGHDN and CDR2 FVKESK. Complete variable domain (other parts from reference TRBV14 and TRBJ1-2): EAGVTQFPSHSVIEKGQTVTLRCDPISGHDNLYWYRRVMGKEIKFLLHFVKESKQDESGMPNNRFLAERTGGTYSTLKVQPAELEDSGVYFCASSQLQGNYGYTFGSGTRLTVV.

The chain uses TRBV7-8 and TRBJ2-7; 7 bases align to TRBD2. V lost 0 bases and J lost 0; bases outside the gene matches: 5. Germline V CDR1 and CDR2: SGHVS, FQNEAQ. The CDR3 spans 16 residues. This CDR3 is CASSLAMGGSSYEQYF. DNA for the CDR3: TGTGCCAGCAGCTTAGCGATGGGGGGGAGCTCCTACGAGCAGTACTTC. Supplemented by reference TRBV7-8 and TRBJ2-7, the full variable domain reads GAGVSQSPRYKVAKRGQDVALRCDPISGHVSLFWYQQALGQGPEFLTYFQNEAQLDKSGLPSDRFFAERPEGSVSTLKIQRTQQEDSAVYLCASSLAMGGSSYEQYFGPGTRLTVT.

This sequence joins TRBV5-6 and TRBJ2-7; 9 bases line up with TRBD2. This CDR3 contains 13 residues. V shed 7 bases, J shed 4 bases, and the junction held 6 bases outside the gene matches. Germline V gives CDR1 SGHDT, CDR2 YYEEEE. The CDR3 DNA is TGTGCCAGCGAAGCGGGAGGAGGGTACGAGCAGTACTTC. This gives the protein CASEAGGGYEQYF.

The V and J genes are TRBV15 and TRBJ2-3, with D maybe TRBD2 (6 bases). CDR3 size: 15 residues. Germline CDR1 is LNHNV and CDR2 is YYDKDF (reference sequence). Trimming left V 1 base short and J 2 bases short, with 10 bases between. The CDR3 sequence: CATSRAGLLTDTQYF. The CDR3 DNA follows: TGTGCCACCAGCAGAGCGGGACTTCTCACAGATACGCAGTATTTT.

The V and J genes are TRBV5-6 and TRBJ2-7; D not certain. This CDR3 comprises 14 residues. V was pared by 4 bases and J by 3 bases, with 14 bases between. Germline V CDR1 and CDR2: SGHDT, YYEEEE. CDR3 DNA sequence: TGTGCCAGCAGCGTAGCAGGCGAGTTCTACGAGCAGTACTTC. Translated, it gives CASSVAGEFYEQYF.

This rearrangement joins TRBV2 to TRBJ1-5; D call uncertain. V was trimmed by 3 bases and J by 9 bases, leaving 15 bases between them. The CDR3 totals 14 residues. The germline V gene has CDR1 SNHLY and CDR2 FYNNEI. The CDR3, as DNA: TGTGCCAGCAGTGATCCCGGGAAAGTCCTGCCCCAGCATTTT. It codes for CASSDPGKVLPQHF.

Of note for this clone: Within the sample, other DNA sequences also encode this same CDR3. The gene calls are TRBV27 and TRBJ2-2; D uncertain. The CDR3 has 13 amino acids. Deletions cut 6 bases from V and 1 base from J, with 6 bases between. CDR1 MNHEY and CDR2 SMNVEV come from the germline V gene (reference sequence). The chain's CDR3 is CASSRVNTGELFF. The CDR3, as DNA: TGTGCCAGCAGCCGAGTGAACACCGGGGAGCTGTTTTTT.